This paragraph covers one TCR beta chain sequence. This CDR3 has 12 amino acids. The germline V gene encodes CDR1 MNHNY and CDR2 SVGAGI (reference sequence). The V end lost 7 bases, the J end lost 7 bases, and 13 bases lay between the germline ends. The data are from a study of CD4+ T cells in melanoma. The repertoire was sequenced with immunoSEQ multiplex PCR; TCRdb's copy has only in-frame clones and lacks some. Of some 110,000 clones in the sample, about 90% are singletons; the top ten hold roughly 3.3%. The gene calls are TRBV6-6 and TRBJ1-1; tentatively, D is TRBD1 (5 bases). The source material was peripheral blood. The receptor was isolated from a human donor with melanoma. Here the CDR3 DNA reads TGTGCCAGCATCCCGGGGGGTGGTGAAGCTTTCTTT. It is translated as CASIPGGGEAFF.